A single sample gave rise to the 21 T cell receptor beta chains below, sequenced in a study of T cell changes during pregnancy in multiple sclerosis. Profiled with immunoSEQ multiplex PCR; TCRdb holds only in-frame clones, not every one. Found here are around 67,000 clones, 90% of them singletons; the top ten hold 8% to 9.5%. Sequencing used peripheral blood, obtained after pregnancy. These receptor sequences come from a female donor in good health, enrolled as a control in a pregnancy study.

V is TRBV6-1 and J is TRBJ2-7, with a possible D match to TRBD2 (6 bases). V was shortened by 7 bases and J by 6 bases, with 19 bases between the two germline ends. The CDR3 loop spans 14 amino acids. Germline V gene data show CDR1 as MNHNS and CDR2 as SASEGT. For the CDR3, the DNA is TGTGCCAGCACGGGTAGCGGTTTTGTGGTCGAGCAGTACTTC. Translating gives CASTGSGFVVEQYF.

The chain uses TRBV1 and TRBJ2-2; the DNA was not used to check the table's D call, TRBD2. TRBV1 is designated a pseudogene. The CDR3 sequence is 16 residues long. CDR3 coding DNA: TGCACCAGCAGCCCGGGGACTAGCGAGAACACCGGGGAGCTGTTTTTT. As protein: CTSSPGTSENTGELFF.

The chain carries TRBV7-2 and TRBJ1-4; tentatively, D is TRBD1 (6 bases). From germline, CDR1 is SGHTA and CDR2 FQGNSA. This CDR3 is 14 amino acids long. Between the trimmed V and J ends, which lost 0 bases and 7 bases, there was a span of 9 bases. The CDR3 sequence is CASSLAQGSEKLFF. CDR3 nucleotide sequence: TGTGCCAGCAGCTTAGCACAGGGTAGTGAAAAACTGTTTTTT.

J is TRBJ1-5 and V is TRBV7-8; maybe TRBD1 (6 bases). V dropped 2 bases and J dropped 8 bases, with 13 bases sitting between them. Germline V gene sequence: CDR1 SGHVS, CDR2 FQNEAQ. The CDR3 contains 14 residues. Here the CDR3 reads CASSLRGGLEPQHF. The CDR3 coding sequence is TGTGCCAGCAGCTTAAGGGGGGGCTTGGAGCCCCAGCATTTT.

J is TRBJ1-2 and V is TRBV5-5, with TRBD1 identical over 7 bases. Germline V gene sequence: CDR1 SGHKS, CDR2 YYEKEE (reference sequence). V lost 3 bases, J lost 0 bases, and 8 bases stayed unmatched. The CDR3 sequence is 16 residues long. The CDR3 DNA reads TGTGCCAGCAGCTGGCAAACAGGGGCAGCTAACTATGGCTACACCTTC. It codes for CASSWQTGAANYGYTF.

The chain recombines TRBV4-3 with TRBJ1-1; TRBD1 is a possible D gene (5 bases). The CDR3 has 14 residues. V lost 0 bases to trimming and J lost 4 bases, with 9 bases between them. The germline V gene has CDR1 LGHNA and CDR2 YSLEER. The CDR3 sequence: CASSQESTGTEAFF. The CDR3 region has the DNA TGCGCCAGCAGCCAAGAATCCACAGGCACTGAAGCTTTCTTT.

The J gene is TRBJ1-6, the V gene TRBV4-3; possibly TRBD1 for D (6 bases). V was cut by 0 bases and J by 10 bases, with 19 bases left in between. Germline V gives CDR1 LGHNA, CDR2 YSLEER. This CDR3 has 17 amino acids. CDR3 region: CASSQDRGGPGNSPLHF. CDR3 DNA sequence: TGCGCCAGCAGCCAAGATCGGGGGGGGCCGGGGAACTCACCCCTCCACTTT.

The CDR3 protein is CASSQDGGWARGALYGYTF. In DNA form, the CDR3 reads TGCGCCAGCAGCCAAGACGGGGGGTGGGCGAGGGGGGCATTATATGGCTACACCTTC. The chain couples TRBV4-3 to TRBJ1-2, with D perhaps matching TRBD1 (6 bases). This CDR3 spans 19 amino acids. Germline V gene sequence: CDR1 LGHNA, CDR2 YSLEER. Trimming stripped 0 bases from V and 5 bases from J, with 25 bases between.

The chain employs TRBV23-1 and TRBJ1-5; 11 bases are a match to TRBD1. TRBV23-1 is an ORF for which the function is uncertain. The CDR3 is made up of 17 amino acids. V dropped 4 bases and J dropped 2; count of bases not matched to a gene: 7. The CDR3 loop is CASSPPGQGDGNQPQHF. As DNA, the CDR3 is TGCGCCAGCAGTCCGCCGGGACAGGGGGACGGCAATCAGCCCCAGCATTTT.

The chain combines TRBV9 with TRBJ1-4; no definite D call. Germline CDR1 is SGDLS and CDR2 is YYNGEE. Trimming shortened V by 0 bases and J by 4 bases, and 10 bases separated the two germline ends. The CDR3 extends over 15 amino acids. Written as DNA, the CDR3 is TGTGCCAGCAGCGTAGTAGTCAGGCTTAATGAAAAACTGTTTTTT. Amino acid sequence: CASSVVVRLNEKLFF. Filled out from reference TRBV9 and TRBJ1-4, the complete variable domain reads DSGVTQTPKHLITATGQRVTLRCSPRSGDLSVYWYQQSLDQGLQFLIQYYNGEERAKGNILERFSAQQFPDLHSELNLSSLELGDSALYFCASSVVVRLNEKLFFGSGTQLSVL.

The chain is built from TRBV5-6 and TRBJ2-1, with 7 bases identical to TRBD1. Per germline, CDR1 SGHDT and CDR2 YYEEEE. The V gene end was trimmed by 4 bases and the J gene end by 0 bases; junction bases not matched to a gene: 7. This CDR3 has 16 residues. CDR3 loop: CASSPPTGASYNEQFF. CDR3 DNA: TGTGCCAGCAGCCCGCCCACAGGGGCCTCCTACAATGAGCAGTTCTTC.

The chain is built from TRBV9 and TRBJ2-2, with 8 nucleotides matching TRBD1. Trimming took 0 bases from V and 7 from J; bases not matched to a gene: 5. From germline, CDR1 is SGDLS and CDR2 YYNGEE. There are 15 residues in the CDR3. CDR3 amino acids: CASSVAGGADGELFF. DNA of the CDR3: TGTGCCAGCAGCGTAGCAGGGGGCGCCGACGGGGAGCTGTTTTTT.

The rearrangement uses TRBV23-1 and TRBJ2-7, with D tentatively TRBD2 (6 bases). TRBV23-1 is assigned to the ORF class and has an uncertain function. The CDR3 extends over 14 amino acids. Between the trimmed V and J ends, which lost 2 bases and 12 bases, there was a span of 20 bases. The CDR3: CASSQAPLRGRLYF. The DNA for the CDR3 is TGCGCCAGCAGTCAAGCCCCCCTTCGGGGGAGACTGTACTTC.

This clone is deemed medium-sized (0.01 to 0.1%). The chain links TRBV7-9 to TRBJ2-1, with TRBD2 identical over 11 bases. The trim removed 0 bases at V and 3 bases at J, leaving 1 base unmatched. The CDR3 extends over 16 amino acids. Germline CDR1 reads SEHNR; CDR2 reads FQNEAQ (reference sequence). This chain's CDR3 is CASSLASGGVYNEQFF. CDR3 in DNA: TGTGCCAGCAGCTTAGCTAGCGGGGGGGTCTACAATGAGCAGTTCTTC.

V gene TRBV9 combines with J gene TRBJ2-1; 9 nucleotides match TRBD2. Germline-derived CDR1 and CDR2 are SGDLS and YYNGEE. This CDR3 region has 15 residues. V lost 0 bases to trimming and J lost 7 bases; unmatched junction nucleotides: 5. The DNA for the CDR3 is TGTGCCAGCAGCGTAGGCGGGGGGGAAGTAAATGAGCAGTTCTTC. Translated, it gives CASSVGGGEVNEQFF.

V usage is TRBV7-8 and J usage is TRBJ2-1; 15 positions agree with TRBD2. CDR3 size: 19 residues. V was clipped by 6 bases and J by 0 bases; unmatched bases: 9. The germline V gene has CDR1 SGHVS and CDR2 FQNEAQ. The CDR3 reads CASRPSGTSGGSSYNEQFF. The CDR3 nucleotides read TGTGCCAGCAGACCTTCCGGGACTAGCGGGGGGAGCTCCTACAATGAGCAGTTCTTC.

The CDR3 reads CASSPGGVEGEQFF. DNA of the CDR3: TGTGCCAGCAGCCCGGGGGGGGTCGAAGGTGAGCAGTTCTTC. The chain combines TRBV5-4 with TRBJ2-1; TRBD2 agrees at 8 bases. J was trimmed by 9 bases and V by 4 bases; bases with no gene match: 9. Germline V CDR1 and CDR2: SGHNT, YYREEE (reference sequence). The CDR3 is 14 amino acids.

This chain uses TRBV14 with TRBJ1-3; a possible D gene is TRBD1 (5 bases). The ends were cut back, 4 bases at V and 4 bases at J, with 17 bases in the middle. Per germline, CDR1 SGHDN and CDR2 FVKESK. CDR3 length: 16 amino acids. CDR3 sequence: CASSLSSGGYGNTIYF. The CDR3 DNA sequence: TGTGCCAGCAGCCTCTCTTCGGGGGGGTACGGAAACACCATATATTTT.

The chain recombines TRBV27 with TRBJ2-3, with a tentative D call TRBD1 (5 bases). Deletions cut 2 bases from V and 1 base from J, with 13 bases between. Germline V gene data show CDR1 as MNHEY and CDR2 as SMNVEV (reference sequence). The CDR3 spans 16 residues. The CDR3 nucleotides read TGTGCCAGCAGTTTAATTGCCAGGGTCGGCACAGATACGCAGTATTTT. This encodes CASSLIARVGTDTQYF.

The chain couples TRBV19 to TRBJ2-7; 12 bases line up with TRBD2. CDR1 LNHDA and CDR2 SQIVND come from the germline V gene (reference sequence). V was pared by 6 bases and J by 2 bases, with 23 bases of the junction left unmatched. The CDR3 extends over 21 amino acids. The CDR3 sequence: CASSPRQKDTLTSGRPYEQYF. DNA for the CDR3: TGTGCCAGTAGCCCTCGACAGAAAGATACCCTAACTAGCGGGAGGCCCTACGAGCAGTACTTC. The variable domain in full, completed from reference TRBV19 and TRBJ2-7, reads DGGITQSPKYLFRKEGQNVTLSCEQNLNHDAMYWYRQDPGQGLRLIYYSQIVNDFQKGDIAEGYSVSREKKESFPLTVTSAQKNPTAFYLCASSPRQKDTLTSGRPYEQYFGPGTRLTVT.

This clone ranks as medium-sized. J is TRBJ1-2 and V is TRBV5-6; D is ambiguous. Germline CDR1 SGHDT, CDR2 YYEEEE. The length of the CDR3 is 14 residues. V gave up 3 bases and J gave up 5 bases, with 14 bases separating them. For the CDR3, the DNA is TGTGCCAGCAGCTCCATCGGACTAGGGTATGGCTACACCTTC. Protein sequence: CASSSIGLGYGYTF.